This T cell receptor (beta chain) was obtained from a study of blood T cell repertoires in COVID-19. Study at large: Sites in the United States, Italy and Spain provided acute and convalescent COVID-19 samples.

Patients in Seattle were enrolled during active infection, then followed longitudinally. There are 15 residues in the CDR3. Per germline, CDR1 SGHNT and CDR2 YYREEE (reference sequence). V was trimmed by 1 base and J by 7 bases, leaving 14 bases between them. In the authors' methods: Amplification of reference gene primers was used by the study to estimate nucleated cell counts. Generated by immunoSEQ multiplex PCR, the TCRdb table keeps only in-frame clones and is missing some. Clone size and V and J calls were adopted from that table, with D and trimming inferred from the DNA. The sample includes 110,000 or so clones, around 85% of them seen just once.

The TCR originated in a woman between 55 and 75 years old with COVID-19, enrolled during active disease. Sequencing was done on a sample of peripheral blood. This rearrangement joins TRBV5-4 to TRBJ1-4, with D unclear. Here the CDR3 reads CASSLFPGNSEKLFF. The CDR3 region has the DNA TGTGCCAGCAGCTTGTTTCCGGGGAATAGTGAAAAACTGTTTTTT.